These 6 T cell receptor beta chains share one sample of origin, sequenced in a study of response to subunit inactivated influenza vaccine. TCRdb re-called the RT-PCR reads with MiXCR, one entry per CDR3 protein. The sample has 500,000 to 650,000 distinct CDR3 sequences, roughly 8.2% seen once. The specimen comprised PBMCs from blood, sampled roughly 24 months after vaccination. The source of these receptors is a man between 50 and 69 years old who received an inactivated influenza vaccine.

The CDR3 coding sequence is TGTGCCAGCAGCAAGAACCGCGCCGGGTCCGGGGAGCTGTTTTTT. Translation: CASSKNRAGSGELFF. This sequence joins TRBV12-3 or TRBV12-4 and TRBJ2-2; D is uncertain. Trimming stripped 6 bases from V and 6 bases from J, with 17 bases between. This CDR3 has 15 residues.

This clonotype was seen many times. V usage is TRBV20-1 and J usage is TRBJ1-6, with 7 bases that match TRBD1. J was trimmed by 13 bases and V by 6 bases; bases with no gene match: 6. The CDR3 extends over 11 amino acids. Germline CDR1 and CDR2: DFQATT and SNEGSKA (reference sequence). The CDR3 loop is CSAQTGTPLHF. The CDR3 DNA reads TGCAGTGCCCAGACAGGGACCCCCCTCCACTTT.

This chain joins TRBV7-2 and TRBJ1-2; D not certain. CDR1 SGHTA and CDR2 FQGNSA come from the germline V gene. V gave up 5 bases and J gave up 7 bases, with 17 bases separating them. CDR3 length: 14 amino acids. The CDR3 nucleotides read TGTGCCAGCAGCCAAGGTTCGGCAGTGGGTGGCTACACCTTC. Translated, it gives CASSQGSAVGGYTF.

This clonotype was counted only a few times. The chain is built from TRBV3-1 and TRBJ2-2; 8 bases fit TRBD2. There are 16 residues in the CDR3. V dropped 0 bases and J dropped 7; count of bases not matched to a gene: 7. Germline CDR1 LGHDT, CDR2 YNNKEL (reference sequence). This CDR3 is CASSQDSAREDGELFF. The DNA of the CDR3 is TGTGCCAGCAGCCAAGATTCTGCGCGGGAGGACGGGGAGCTGTTTTTT.

CDR3 in amino acids: CASSYTTGFRMNTEAFF. Written as DNA, the CDR3 is TGTGCCAGCAGTTACACCACAGGGTTTCGCATGAACACTGAAGCTTTCTTT. The chain combines TRBV6-2 or TRBV6-3 with TRBJ1-1, with a weak D call TRBD1 (6 bases). The V and J ends lost 2 bases and 0 bases respectively, with 16 bases between them. The CDR3 contains 17 residues. Germline CDR1 MNHEY, CDR2 SVGEGT.

This chain connects TRBV20-1 to TRBJ1-1; D is ambiguous. CDR1 is DFQATT, CDR2 SNEGSKA, per germline (reference sequence). This CDR3 has 13 amino acids. With 0 bases removed from V and 8 bases from J, the gap between germline ends came to 13 bases. In DNA form, the CDR3 reads TGCAGTGCTAGAGATCAGTTGAATTCGGAAGCTTTCTTT. It is translated as CSARDQLNSEAFF.